A single sample gave rise to the 12 T cell receptor beta chains below, sequenced in a study of beta chain features in type 1 diabetes. The authors reverse transcribed all of the isolated RNA, so sequencing captured expressed TCRB transcripts. This table comes from immunoSEQ multiplex PCR, and its TCRdb copy is limited to in-frame clones, with some not included. The data contain over 120,000 clones, 8% to 13% of them singletons. Sequenced material: naive CD4+ T cells from blood. The receptor source for this set is a man aged 18 to 30 in good health.

CDR3 in amino acids: CATCPGSSYNEQFF. CDR3 DNA sequence: TGTGCCACCTGCCCGGGGAGCTCCTACAATGAGCAGTTCTTC. The rearrangement uses TRBV15 and TRBJ2-1; a possible D gene is TRBD2 (5 bases). The CDR3 runs to 14 residues. The germline CDR1 and CDR2 sequences are LNHNV and YYDKDF (reference sequence). V dropped 8 bases and J dropped 0 bases, with 11 bases sitting between them.

The genes are TRBV6-4 and TRBJ1-6; D is uncertain. CDR3 length: 14 residues. Germline V CDR1 and CDR2: MRHNA, SNTAGT. V lost 0 bases to trimming and J lost 7 bases, with 7 bases between them. The CDR3 nucleotides are TGTGCCAGCAGTGACTCGACATGGAATTCACCCCTCCACTTT. This gives the protein CASSDSTWNSPLHF.

CDR3 loop: CASSLLGQGPETQYF. In nucleotides, the CDR3 is TGTGCCAGCAGCTTGTTAGGACAGGGGCCTGAGACCCAGTACTTC. The chain carries TRBV7-3 and TRBJ2-5; TRBD1 agrees at 9 bases. The germline V gene encodes CDR1 SGHTA and CDR2 FQGTGA. V gave up 3 bases and J gave up 5 bases; unmatched junction bases: 7. The CDR3 has 15 residues.

The chain employs TRBV7-8 and TRBJ2-3, with a possible D match to TRBD1 (6 bases). The CDR3 has 14 amino acids. The V end was cut by 5 bases, the J end by 1 base, with 10 bases between. Looked up from germline, CDR1 is SGHVS and CDR2 is FQNEAQ. CDR3 amino acids: CASSRDKGTDTQYF. The CDR3, as DNA: TGTGCCAGCAGCCGGGACAAGGGCACAGATACGCAGTATTTT.

The chain employs TRBV7-2 and TRBJ2-5, with 9 bases aligning to TRBD2. The CDR3 sequence is 14 residues long. V dropped 5 bases and J dropped 3; count of bases not matched to a gene: 4. Germline V CDR1 and CDR2: SGHTA, FQGNSA. CDR3 amino acids: CASSPAGGKETQYF. The CDR3 DNA reads as TGTGCCAGCAGCCCGGCGGGGGGGAAAGAGACCCAGTACTTC.

CDR3 loop: CASSTGQGARTEAFF. CDR3 nucleotides: TGTGCCAGCAGCACAGGACAGGGGGCGCGAACTGAAGCTTTCTTT. The chain couples TRBV9 to TRBJ1-1; 11 positions match TRBD1. The CDR3 spans 15 residues. CDR1 is SGDLS, CDR2 YYNGEE, per germline. After removal of 4 bases from V and 5 bases from J, the junction contained 7 bases not matched to a gene.

This clone turned up a few times. The chain combines TRBV5-1 with TRBJ2-1; TRBD1 matches 8 bases. Germline CDR1 SGHRS, CDR2 YFSETQ. V lost 0 bases, J lost 4 bases, and 3 bases stayed unmatched. The CDR3 runs to 15 residues. As DNA, the CDR3 is TGCGCCAGCAGCTTGGGGGACAGGTTATACAATGAGCAGTTCTTC. Translating gives CASSLGDRLYNEQFF. Full variable domain (remainder filled in from reference TRBV5-1 and TRBJ2-1): KAGVTQTPRYLIKTRGQQVTLSCSPISGHRSVSWYQQTPGQGLQFLFEYFSETQRNKGNFPGRFSGRQFSNSRSEMNVSTLELGDSALYLCASSLGDRLYNEQFFGPGTRLTVL.

The chain is built from TRBV5-1 and TRBJ2-1; 10 bases line up with TRBD1. The germline V gene has CDR1 SGHRS and CDR2 YFSETQ. There are 16 residues in the CDR3. V shed 0 bases and J 4 bases; nucleotides not matched to a gene: 4. The CDR3 coding sequence is TGCGCCAGCAGCTTGGTAGGGGACAGGGGTTACAATGAGCAGTTCTTC. This sequence encodes CASSLVGDRGYNEQFF.

J is TRBJ1-1 and V is TRBV4-3; D not resolved. Trimming removed 0 bases from V and 8 bases from J, with 16 bases in between. This CDR3 has 15 residues. Germline V CDR1 and CDR2: LGHNA, YSLEER. CDR3 nucleotide sequence: TGCGCCAGCAGCCAAGAAACCAGGCCCCGGTGGGAAGCTTTCTTT. Residues: CASSQETRPRWEAFF.

This clone was seen only a few times. The J gene is TRBJ1-1, the V gene TRBV5-1; the D is unclear. Trimming removed 4 bases at V and 4 bases at J, with 20 bases between. The CDR3 spans 16 residues. CDR1 and CDR2 (germline): SGHRS, YFSETQ. The CDR3 reads CASSPPAGRWATEAFF. In nucleotides, the CDR3 is TGCGCCAGCAGCCCCCCGGCGGGGAGGTGGGCCACTGAAGCTTTCTTT.

The J gene is TRBJ2-1, the V gene TRBV11-2; no firm D call. The germline V and J ends were trimmed by 7 bases and 9 bases, with 19 bases remaining between them. Germline CDR1 SGHAT, CDR2 FQNNGV. The CDR3 has 14 amino acids. CDR3 residues: CASITRAGYGEQFF. In DNA, the CDR3 is TGTGCCAGCATAACTCGAGCCGGGTACGGTGAGCAGTTCTTC.

This clone has just a few counts. V and J are TRBV5-4 and TRBJ1-4; TRBD1 is a possible D gene (6 bases). CDR1 and CDR2 from the germline V gene are SGHNT and YYREEE (reference sequence). This CDR3 is built from 16 residues. V was shortened by 0 bases and J by 5 bases, with 14 bases between the two germline ends. The CDR3 coding sequence is TGTGCCAGCAGCTTGGGCTCAGGGGTTTACAATGAAAAACTGTTTTTT. Translation: CASSLGSGVYNEKLFF.